The entry below gives a single TCR beta chain sequence along with its context. This sample is part of a study of Graves' ophthalmopathy and Graves' hyperthyroidism. The study amplified TCR beta CDR3 regions using RNA transcripts. HTBI-primed first-round RT-PCR preceded second-round multiplex PCR. TCRdb ran MiXCR on the multiplex PCR reads and lists one entry per CDR3 protein. The sample lists 650,000 to 800,000 distinct CDR3 sequences; about two fifths were seen once. The CDR3 is 15 residues long. CDR1 and CDR2 from the germline V gene are ENHRY and SYGVKD. The chain couples TRBV10-3 to TRBJ2-2; 7 bases fit TRBD2. This TCR derives from an adult man with Graves' ophthalmopathy. The specimen sequenced was peripheral blood. The CDR3 protein is CARFGGSSDTGELFF. CDR3 nucleotide sequence: TGTGCTAGGTTTGGCGGGAGTTCGGACACCGGGGAGCTGTTTTTT.